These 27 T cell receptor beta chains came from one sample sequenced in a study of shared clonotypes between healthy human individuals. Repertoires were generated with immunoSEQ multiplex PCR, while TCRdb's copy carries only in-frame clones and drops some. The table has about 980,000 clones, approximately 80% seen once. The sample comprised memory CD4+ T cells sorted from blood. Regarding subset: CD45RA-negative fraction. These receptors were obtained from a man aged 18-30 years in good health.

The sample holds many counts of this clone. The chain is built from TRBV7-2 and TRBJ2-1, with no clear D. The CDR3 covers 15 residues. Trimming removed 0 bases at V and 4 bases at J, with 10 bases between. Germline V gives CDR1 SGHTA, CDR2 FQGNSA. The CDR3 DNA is TGTGCCAGCAGCTTAGCCACGCGAGTTTACAATGAGCAGTTCTTC. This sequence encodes CASSLATRVYNEQFF.

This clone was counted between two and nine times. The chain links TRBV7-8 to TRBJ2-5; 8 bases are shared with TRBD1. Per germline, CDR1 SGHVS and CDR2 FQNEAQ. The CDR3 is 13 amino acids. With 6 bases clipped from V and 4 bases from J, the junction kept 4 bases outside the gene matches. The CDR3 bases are TGTGCCAGCAGTTTGACAGGGGTAGAGACCCAGTACTTC. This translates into CASSLTGVETQYF.

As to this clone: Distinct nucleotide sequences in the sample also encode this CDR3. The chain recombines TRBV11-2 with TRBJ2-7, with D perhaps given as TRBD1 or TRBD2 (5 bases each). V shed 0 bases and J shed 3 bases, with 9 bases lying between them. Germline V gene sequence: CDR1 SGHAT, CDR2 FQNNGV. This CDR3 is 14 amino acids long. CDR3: CASSLDGTDYEQYF. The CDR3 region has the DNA TGTGCCAGCAGCTTAGATGGGACGGACTACGAGCAGTACTTC.

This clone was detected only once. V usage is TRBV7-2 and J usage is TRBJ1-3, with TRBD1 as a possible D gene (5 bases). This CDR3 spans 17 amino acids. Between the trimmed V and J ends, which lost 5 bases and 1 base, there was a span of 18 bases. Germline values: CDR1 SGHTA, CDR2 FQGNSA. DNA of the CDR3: TGTGCCAGCAGCCCTCTCGCCGGGGGGGTATCTGGAAACACCATATATTTT. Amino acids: CASSPLAGGVSGNTIYF.

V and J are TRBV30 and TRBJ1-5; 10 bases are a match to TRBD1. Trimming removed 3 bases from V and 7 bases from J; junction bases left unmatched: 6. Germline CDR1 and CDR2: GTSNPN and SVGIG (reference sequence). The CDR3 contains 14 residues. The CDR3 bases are TGTGCCTGGAGCGGAGACAGGGGGCAACAGCCCCAGCATTTT. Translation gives CAWSGDRGQQPQHF.

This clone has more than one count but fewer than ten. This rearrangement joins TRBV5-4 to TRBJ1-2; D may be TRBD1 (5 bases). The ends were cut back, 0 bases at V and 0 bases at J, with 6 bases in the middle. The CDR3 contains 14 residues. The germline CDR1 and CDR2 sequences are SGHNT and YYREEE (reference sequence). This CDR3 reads CASSLGTTNYGYTF. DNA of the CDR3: TGTGCCAGCAGCTTGGGGACAACTAACTATGGCTACACCTTC.

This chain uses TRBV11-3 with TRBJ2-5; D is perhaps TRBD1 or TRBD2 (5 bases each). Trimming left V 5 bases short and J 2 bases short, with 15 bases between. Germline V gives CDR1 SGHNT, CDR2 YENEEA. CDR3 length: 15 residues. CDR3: CASSTGRNLQETQYF. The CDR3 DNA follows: TGTGCCAGCAGCACGGGACGGAACCTTCAAGAGACCCAGTACTTC.

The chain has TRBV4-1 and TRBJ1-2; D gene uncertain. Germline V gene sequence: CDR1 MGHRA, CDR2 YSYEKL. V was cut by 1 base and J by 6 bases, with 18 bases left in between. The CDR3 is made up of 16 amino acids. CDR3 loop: CASSQAVQARANGYTF. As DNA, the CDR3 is TGCGCCAGCAGCCAAGCGGTGCAGGCCCGGGCTAATGGCTACACCTTC.

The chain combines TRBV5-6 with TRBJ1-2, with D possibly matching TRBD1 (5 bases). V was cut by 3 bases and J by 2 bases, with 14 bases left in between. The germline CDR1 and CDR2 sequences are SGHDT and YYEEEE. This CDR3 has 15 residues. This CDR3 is CASSSGRSLNYGYTF. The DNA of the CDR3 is TGTGCCAGCAGCTCGGGACGGAGCCTAAACTATGGCTACACCTTC.

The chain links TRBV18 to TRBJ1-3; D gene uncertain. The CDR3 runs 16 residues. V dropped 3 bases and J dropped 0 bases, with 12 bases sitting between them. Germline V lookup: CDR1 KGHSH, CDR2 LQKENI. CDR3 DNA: TGTGCCAGCTCACCCCCTCCCGGGTCCTCTGGAAACACCATATATTTT. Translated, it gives CASSPPPGSSGNTIYF.

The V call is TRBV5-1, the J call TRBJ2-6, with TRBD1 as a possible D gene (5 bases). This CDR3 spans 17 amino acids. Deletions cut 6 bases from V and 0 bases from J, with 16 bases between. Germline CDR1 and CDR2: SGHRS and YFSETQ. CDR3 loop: CASMDGRALSGANVLTF. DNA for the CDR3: TGCGCCAGCATGGATGGCAGGGCTCTCTCTGGGGCCAACGTCCTGACTTTC.

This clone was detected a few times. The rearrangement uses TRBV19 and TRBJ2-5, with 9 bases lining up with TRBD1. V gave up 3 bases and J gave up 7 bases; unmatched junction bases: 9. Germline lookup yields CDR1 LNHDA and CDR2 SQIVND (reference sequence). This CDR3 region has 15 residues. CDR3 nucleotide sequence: TGTGCCAGTAGTATGCCGGGACAGGGCATGGTGACCCAGTACTTC. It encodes CASSMPGQGMVTQYF. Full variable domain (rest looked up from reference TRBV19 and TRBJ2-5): DGGITQSPKYLFRKEGQNVTLSCEQNLNHDAMYWYRQDPGQGLRLIYYSQIVNDFQKGDIAEGYSVSREKKESFPLTVTSAQKNPTAFYLCASSMPGQGMVTQYFGPGTRLLVL.

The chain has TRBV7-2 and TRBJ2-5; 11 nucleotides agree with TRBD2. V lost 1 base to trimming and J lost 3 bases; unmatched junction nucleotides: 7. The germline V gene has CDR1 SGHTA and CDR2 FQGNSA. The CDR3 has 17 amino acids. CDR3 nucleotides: TGTGCCAGCAGCTTAGAGATTCTACTAGCGGGAGAAGAGACCCAGTACTTC. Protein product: CASSLEILLAGEETQYF.

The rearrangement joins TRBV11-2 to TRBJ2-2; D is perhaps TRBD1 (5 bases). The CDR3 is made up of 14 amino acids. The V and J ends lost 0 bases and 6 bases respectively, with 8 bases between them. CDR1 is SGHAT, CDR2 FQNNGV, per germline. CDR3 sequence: CASSLDWGPGELFF. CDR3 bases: TGTGCCAGCAGCTTAGATTGGGGCCCCGGGGAGCTGTTTTTT.

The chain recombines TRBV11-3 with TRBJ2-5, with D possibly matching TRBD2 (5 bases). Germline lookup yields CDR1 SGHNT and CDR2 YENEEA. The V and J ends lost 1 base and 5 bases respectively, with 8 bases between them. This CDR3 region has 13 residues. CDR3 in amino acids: CASSLGGVETQYF. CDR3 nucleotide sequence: TGTGCCAGCAGCTTAGGGGGAGTGGAGACCCAGTACTTC.

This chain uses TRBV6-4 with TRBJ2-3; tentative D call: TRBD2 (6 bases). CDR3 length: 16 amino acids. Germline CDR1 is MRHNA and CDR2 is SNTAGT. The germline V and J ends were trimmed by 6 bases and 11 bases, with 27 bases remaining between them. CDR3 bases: TGTGCCAGCAGCCCCCCCCGGGACTGGCAACAGTACGGGCAGTATTTT. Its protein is CASSPPRDWQQYGQYF.

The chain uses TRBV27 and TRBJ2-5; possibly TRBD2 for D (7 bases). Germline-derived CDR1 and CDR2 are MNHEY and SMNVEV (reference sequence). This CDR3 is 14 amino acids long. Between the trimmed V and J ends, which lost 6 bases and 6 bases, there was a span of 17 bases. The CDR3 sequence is CASSPPGGRQTQYF. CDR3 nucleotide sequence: TGTGCCAGCAGCCCGCCCGGGGGGCGGCAGACCCAGTACTTC.

The CDR3 nucleotides read TGTGCCAGCAGCTTGGTGGTTAGCGGGCAAGACACCGGGGAGCTGTTTTTT. Encoded protein: CASSLVVSGQDTGELFF. The chain has TRBV5-4 and TRBJ2-2; the match to TRBD2 covers 7 bases. The CDR3 has 17 residues. The J segment lost 3 bases and the V segment lost 0 bases, leaving 8 bases of the junction unmatched. Germline V CDR1 and CDR2: SGHNT, YYREEE (reference sequence).

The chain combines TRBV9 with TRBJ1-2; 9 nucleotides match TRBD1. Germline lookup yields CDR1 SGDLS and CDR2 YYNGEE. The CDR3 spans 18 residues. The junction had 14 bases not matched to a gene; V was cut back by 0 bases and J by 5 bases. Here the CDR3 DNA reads TGTGCCAGCAGCGTAGCGCTGACAGGTGACAGGGGGGAGTATGGCTACACCTTC. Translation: CASSVALTGDRGEYGYTF.

The CDR3 here is CASSWTAQETQYF. CDR3 DNA sequence: TGCGCCAGCAGCTGGACAGCTCAAGAGACCCAGTACTTC. V usage is TRBV5-1 and J usage is TRBJ2-5; tentatively, D is TRBD1 (6 bases). CDR3 size: 13 residues. V gave up 3 bases and J gave up 2 bases, with 8 bases separating them. In germline, CDR1 is SGHRS, CDR2 YFSETQ.

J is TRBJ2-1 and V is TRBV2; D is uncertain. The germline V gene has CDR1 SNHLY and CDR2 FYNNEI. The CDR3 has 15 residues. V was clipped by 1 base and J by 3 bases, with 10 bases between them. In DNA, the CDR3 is TGTGCCAGCAGTGAAGACCGCCCCCTCTACAATGAGCAGTTCTTC. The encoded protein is CASSEDRPLYNEQFF.

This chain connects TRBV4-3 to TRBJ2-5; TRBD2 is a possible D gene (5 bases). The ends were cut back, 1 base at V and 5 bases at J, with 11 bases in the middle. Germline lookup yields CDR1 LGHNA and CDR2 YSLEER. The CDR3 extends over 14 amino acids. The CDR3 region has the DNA TGCGCCAGCAGCCAAGCCGAGAGGAGGGAGACCCAGTACTTC. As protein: CASSQAERRETQYF.

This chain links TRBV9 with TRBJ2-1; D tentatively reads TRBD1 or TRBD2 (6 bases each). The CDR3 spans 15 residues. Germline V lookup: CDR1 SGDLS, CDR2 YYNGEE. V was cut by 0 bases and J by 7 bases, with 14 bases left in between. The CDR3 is CASSVVTGRFNEQFF. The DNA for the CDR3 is TGTGCCAGCAGCGTAGTCACAGGGAGGTTTAATGAGCAGTTCTTC.

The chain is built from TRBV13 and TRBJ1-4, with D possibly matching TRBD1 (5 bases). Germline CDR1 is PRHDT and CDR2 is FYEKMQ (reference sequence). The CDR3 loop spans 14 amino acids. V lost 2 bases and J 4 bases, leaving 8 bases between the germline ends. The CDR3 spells CASSLRQNNEKLFF. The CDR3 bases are TGTGCCAGCAGCTTACGACAGAATAATGAAAAACTGTTTTTT.

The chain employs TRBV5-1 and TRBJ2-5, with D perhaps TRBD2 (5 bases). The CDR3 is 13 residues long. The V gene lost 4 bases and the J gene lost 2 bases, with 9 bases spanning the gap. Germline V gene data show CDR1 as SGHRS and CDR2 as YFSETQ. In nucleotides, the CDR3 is TGCGCCAGCAGCCGACTACCGCAAGAGACCCAGTACTTC. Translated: CASSRLPQETQYF.

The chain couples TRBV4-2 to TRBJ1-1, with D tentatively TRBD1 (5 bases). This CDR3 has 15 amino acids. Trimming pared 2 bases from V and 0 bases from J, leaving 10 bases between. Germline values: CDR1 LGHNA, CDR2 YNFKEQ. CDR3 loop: CASSQPGTLNTEAFF. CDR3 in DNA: TGTGCCAGCAGCCAACCCGGGACGTTGAACACTGAAGCTTTCTTT.

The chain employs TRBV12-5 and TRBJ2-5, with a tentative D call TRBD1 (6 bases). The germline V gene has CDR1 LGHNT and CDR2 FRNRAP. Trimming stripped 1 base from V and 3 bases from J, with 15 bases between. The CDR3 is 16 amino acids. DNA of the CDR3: TGTGCTAGTGGTTTGGCACCGCGGAGGACAGAAGAGACCCAGTACTTC. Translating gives CASGLAPRRTEETQYF.